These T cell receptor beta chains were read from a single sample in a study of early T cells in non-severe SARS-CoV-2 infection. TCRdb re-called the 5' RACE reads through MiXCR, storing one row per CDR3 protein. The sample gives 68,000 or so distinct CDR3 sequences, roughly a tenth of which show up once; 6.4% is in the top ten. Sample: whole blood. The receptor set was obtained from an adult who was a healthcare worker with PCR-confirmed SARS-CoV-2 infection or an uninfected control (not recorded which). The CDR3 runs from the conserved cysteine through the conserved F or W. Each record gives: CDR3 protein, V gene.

cdr3_aa: CASSYSANNEQFF; v_call: TRBV6-6
cdr3_aa: CASRQGGEQYF; v_call: TRBV6-5
cdr3_aa: CASSPAGTQNQPQHF; v_call: TRBV5-6
cdr3_aa: CSALTGNMGNQPQHF; v_call: TRBV20-1
cdr3_aa: CASSLEWATEAFF; v_call: TRBV7-2
cdr3_aa: CASGLQRGSYNEQFF; v_call: TRBV12-5
cdr3_aa: CASSFPGQGPYEQYF; v_call: TRBV28
cdr3_aa: CASSPRGYGQGETQYF; v_call: TRBV7-6
cdr3_aa: CASSALAGEETQYF; v_call: TRBV10-1
cdr3_aa: CASSWGQSYTGELFF; v_call: TRBV5-1
cdr3_aa: CASSVDGHSGNTIYF; v_call: TRBV9
cdr3_aa: CASSWKLRGNEQFF; v_call: TRBV5-6
cdr3_aa: CSASRSQGPYEQYF; v_call: TRBV20-1
cdr3_aa: CASSQVLYRLAGDLEQYF; v_call: TRBV4-3
cdr3_aa: CASSSAGGGETQYF; v_call: TRBV12-3/TRBV12-4
cdr3_aa: CASSLDRETEAFF; v_call: TRBV11-2
cdr3_aa: CASSPLSGRYNEQFF; v_call: TRBV28
cdr3_aa: CSATQESSYNSPLHF; v_call: TRBV20-1
cdr3_aa: CASSYGTGLGELFF; v_call: TRBV6-5
cdr3_aa: CASSEKGVFYNEQFF; v_call: TRBV6-1
cdr3_aa: CASSLTADTEAFF; v_call: TRBV5-1
cdr3_aa: CASSAQEQETQYF; v_call: TRBV6-1
cdr3_aa: CASSQDPSSAMGEQYF; v_call: TRBV4-2
cdr3_aa: CASRWTSGYYEQYF; v_call: TRBV28
cdr3_aa: CASSPLGLGDNEQFF; v_call: TRBV3-1
cdr3_aa: CASKGTKETQYF; v_call: TRBV28
cdr3_aa: CASGTLGEQYF; v_call: TRBV2
cdr3_aa: CASSPPDRGQPQHF; v_call: TRBV19
cdr3_aa: CARKDSGEQFF; v_call: TRBV28
cdr3_aa: CASSLLDGNIQYF; v_call: TRBV7-8
cdr3_aa: CATSVGKTQYF; v_call: TRBV24-1
cdr3_aa: CASSLGGKLFF; v_call: TRBV12-3/TRBV12-4
cdr3_aa: CASSGQTRSPLHF; v_call: TRBV6-1
cdr3_aa: CASSRSLGNTEAFF; v_call: TRBV27
cdr3_aa: CASSYEGPWDEQFF; v_call: TRBV6-5
cdr3_aa: CASSAYFPDTQYF; v_call: TRBV7-9
cdr3_aa: CASSSSGDEQYF; v_call: TRBV6-5
cdr3_aa: CASSLGRGQFF; v_call: TRBV5-1
cdr3_aa: CASSPMPGQGYGYTF; v_call: TRBV3-1
cdr3_aa: CASSVGRETQYF; v_call: TRBV2
cdr3_aa: CSAREPGSWSEQYF; v_call: TRBV20-1
cdr3_aa: CASSLTGGPDTQYF; v_call: TRBV7-2
cdr3_aa: CASSSRGPNEKLFF; v_call: TRBV7-8
cdr3_aa: CSVDYYGYTF; v_call: TRBV29-1
cdr3_aa: CAISGGTGVNYEQYF; v_call: TRBV10-3
cdr3_aa: CASSLGDELYEQYF; v_call: TRBV11-2
cdr3_aa: CASSRALRAAYEQYF; v_call: TRBV3-1
cdr3_aa: CASRTGGIGELFF; v_call: TRBV12-3/TRBV12-4
cdr3_aa: CASSDLEETQYF; v_call: TRBV25-1
cdr3_aa: CASSPLEAFTDTQYF; v_call: TRBV7-6
cdr3_aa: CASSRVAGTGVSYEQYF; v_call: TRBV6-5